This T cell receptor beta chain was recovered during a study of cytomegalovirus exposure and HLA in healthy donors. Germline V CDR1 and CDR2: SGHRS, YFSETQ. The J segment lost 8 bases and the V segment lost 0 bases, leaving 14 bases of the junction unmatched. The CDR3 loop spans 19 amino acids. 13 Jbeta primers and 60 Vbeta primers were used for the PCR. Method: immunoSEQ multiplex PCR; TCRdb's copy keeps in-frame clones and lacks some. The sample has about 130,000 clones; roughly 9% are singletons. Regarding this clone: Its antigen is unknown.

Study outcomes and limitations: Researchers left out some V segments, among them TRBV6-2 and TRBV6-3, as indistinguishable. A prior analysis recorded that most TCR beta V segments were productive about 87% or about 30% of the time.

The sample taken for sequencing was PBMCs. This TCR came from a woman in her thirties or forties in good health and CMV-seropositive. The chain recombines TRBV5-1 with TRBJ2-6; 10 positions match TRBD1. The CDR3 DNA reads TGCGCCAGCAGCTTGGACGGGACAGGGGTAAAGTCAGGAACCAACGTCCTGACTTTC. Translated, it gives CASSLDGTGVKSGTNVLTF. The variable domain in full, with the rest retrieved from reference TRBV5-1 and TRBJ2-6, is KAGVTQTPRYLIKTRGQQVTLSCSPISGHRSVSWYQQTPGQGLQFLFEYFSETQRNKGNFPGRFSGRQFSNSRSEMNVSTLELGDSALYLCASSLDGTGVKSGTNVLTFGAGSRLTVL.